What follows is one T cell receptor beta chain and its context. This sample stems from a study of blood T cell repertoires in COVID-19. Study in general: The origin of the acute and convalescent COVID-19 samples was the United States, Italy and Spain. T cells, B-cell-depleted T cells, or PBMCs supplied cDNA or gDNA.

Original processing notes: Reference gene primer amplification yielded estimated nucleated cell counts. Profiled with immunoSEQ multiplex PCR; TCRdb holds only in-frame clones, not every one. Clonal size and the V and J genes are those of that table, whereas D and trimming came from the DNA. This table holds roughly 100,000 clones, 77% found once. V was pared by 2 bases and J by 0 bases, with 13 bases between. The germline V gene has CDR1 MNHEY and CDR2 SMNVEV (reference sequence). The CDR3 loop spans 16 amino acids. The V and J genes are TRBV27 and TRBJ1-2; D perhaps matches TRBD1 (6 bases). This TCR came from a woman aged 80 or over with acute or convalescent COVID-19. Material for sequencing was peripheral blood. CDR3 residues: CASSLVGGVANYGYTF. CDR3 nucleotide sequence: TGTGCCAGCAGTTTAGTAGGGGGGGTTGCTAACTATGGCTACACCTTC.